These 18 T cell receptor beta chains were sequenced from one sample in a study of shared clonotypes between healthy human individuals. Method: immunoSEQ multiplex PCR; TCRdb's copy keeps in-frame clones and lacks some. The data show approximately 2.4 million clones, with 95% seen just once and roughly 0.13% held by the top ten. The specimen sequenced was naive CD4+ T cells sorted from blood. The subset is: CD45RA+ positively selected. These receptors came from a man aged 18 to 30 in good health.

This chain uses TRBV6-5 with TRBJ2-7; D ambiguous. Germline lookup yields CDR1 MNHEY and CDR2 SVGAGI. V gave up 5 bases and J gave up 3 bases, with 11 bases separating them. This CDR3 is built from 13 residues. CDR3 sequence reads: CASSKNANYEQYF. CDR3 nucleotide sequence: TGTGCCAGCAGTAAGAACGCGAACTACGAGCAGTACTTC.

The chain carries TRBV2 and TRBJ2-7; D possibly corresponds to TRBD1 (5 bases). V shed 6 bases and J shed 2 bases, with 14 bases lying between them. Germline values: CDR1 SNHLY, CDR2 FYNNEI. This CDR3 has 14 residues. CDR3 DNA sequence: TGTGCCAGCAGCGGTACAGGACCTCCCTACGAGCAGTACTTC. Translating it yields CASSGTGPPYEQYF.

This rearrangement joins TRBV5-6 to TRBJ1-1; D might be TRBD1 (6 bases). Germline V gene lookup returns CDR1 SGHDT and CDR2 YYEEEE. This CDR3 has 16 residues. V lost 2 bases, J lost 5 bases, and 19 bases lay in between. CDR3 nucleotides: TGTGCCAGCAGCTTACAGGGAGTGGGTCGGACTACTGAAGCTTTCTTT. This gives the protein CASSLQGVGRTTEAFF.

The rearrangement joins TRBV2 to TRBJ1-5; no clear D gene. The germline V gene has CDR1 SNHLY and CDR2 FYNNEI. Trimming left V 8 bases short and J 7 bases short, with 3 bases between. The CDR3 has 9 amino acids. This CDR3 is CASGQPQHF. DNA of the CDR3: TGTGCCAGCGGACAGCCCCAGCATTTT.

In its sample, this clone was seen a few times. The sample has other DNA sequences that encode this CDR3 too. The chain uses TRBV5-1 and TRBJ2-3, with D hard to call. The length of the CDR3 is 14 residues. V lost 0 bases to trimming and J lost 0 bases, with 5 bases between them. Germline assignment: CDR1 SGHRS and CDR2 YFSETQ. The CDR3 region is CASSLGLSTDTQYF. The CDR3 nucleotides read TGCGCCAGCAGCTTGGGCTTAAGCACAGATACGCAGTATTTT.

This rearrangement joins TRBV19 to TRBJ2-7; D is uncertain. This CDR3 comprises 14 residues. The V gene lost 5 bases and the J gene lost 2 bases, with 13 bases spanning the gap. The germline V gene encodes CDR1 LNHDA and CDR2 SQIVND (reference sequence). CDR3 in amino acids: CASSLPGLAYEQYF. CDR3 DNA sequence: TGTGCCAGTAGTCTACCAGGCCTAGCCTACGAGCAGTACTTC.

The CDR3 reads CAWVSSYNSPLHF. The CDR3 DNA is TGTGCCTGGGTGAGCTCCTATAATTCACCCCTCCACTTT. The V and J genes are TRBV30 and TRBJ1-6; D ambiguous. Trimming removed 5 bases from V and 0 bases from J, with 5 bases in between. This CDR3 is built from 13 residues. Germline assignment: CDR1 GTSNPN and CDR2 SVGIG (reference sequence).

In nucleotides, the CDR3 is TGTGCCTGGAGGTTACCAGGATCACCCCTCCACTTT. It yields the protein CAWRLPGSPLHF. The chain joins TRBV30 to TRBJ1-6; D is undetermined. Germline CDR1 GTSNPN, CDR2 SVGIG (reference sequence). The CDR3 length is 12 residues. Trimming took off 3 bases at V and 10 bases at J, with 10 bases between the two ends.

The V and J genes are TRBV10-3 and TRBJ2-3; 7 nucleotides agree with TRBD2. V shed 4 bases and J 0 bases; nucleotides not matched to a gene: 4. CDR3 size: 15 residues. Germline values: CDR1 ENHRY, CDR2 SYGVKD. CDR3 nucleotide sequence: TGTGCCATCAGTGGGCGGGGGACTAGCACAGATACGCAGTATTTT. Translation gives CAISGRGTSTDTQYF.

This chain connects TRBV10-3 to TRBJ1-1; no reliable D call. V lost 7 bases, J lost 6 bases, and 12 bases lay in between. Per the germline V gene, CDR1 is ENHRY and CDR2 is SYGVKD. The length of the CDR3 is 12 residues. The CDR3 loop is CAINSGSSEAFF. CDR3 coding DNA: TGTGCCATCAATTCGGGAAGCTCTGAAGCTTTCTTT.

This chain uses TRBV4-1 with TRBJ2-7; 12 bases map to TRBD2. This CDR3 contains 16 residues. The ends lost 4 bases at V and 7 bases at J; junction bases unmatched: 11. Per the germline V gene, CDR1 is MGHRA and CDR2 is YSYEKL. The CDR3 DNA follows: TGCGCCAGCAGCCTCGAGCGGACTAGCGGGATTGGAGAGCAGTACTTC. It is translated as CASSLERTSGIGEQYF.

Notes on this clone: Different DNA sequences within this sample yield the same CDR3. The rearrangement uses TRBV5-1 and TRBJ2-7; 10 bases fit TRBD1. This CDR3 spans 15 amino acids. Germline loops: CDR1 SGHRS, CDR2 YFSETQ. With V trimmed by 0 bases and J by 4 bases, 4 bases remained unmatched. This CDR3 reads CASSLGGTGVYEQYF. CDR3 bases: TGCGCCAGCAGCTTGGGAGGGACAGGGGTTTACGAGCAGTACTTC.

This clone was recorded once. The rearrangement joins TRBV5-1 to TRBJ2-3; 8 bases are a match to TRBD1. V trimming: 4 bases; J trimming: 3 bases; junction bases outside the gene matches: 4. Germline CDR1 SGHRS, CDR2 YFSETQ. The CDR3 length is 14 residues. The CDR3 loop reads CASSTGQETDTQYF. CDR3 DNA sequence: TGCGCCAGCAGCACGGGACAGGAGACAGATACGCAGTATTTT. Together with reference TRBV5-1 and TRBJ2-3, the CDR3 gives the full variable domain: KAGVTQTPRYLIKTRGQQVTLSCSPISGHRSVSWYQQTPGQGLQFLFEYFSETQRNKGNFPGRFSGRQFSNSRSEMNVSTLELGDSALYLCASSTGQETDTQYFGPGTRLTVL.

The J gene is TRBJ1-5, the V gene TRBV4-3; no clear D gene. Deletions cut 0 bases from V and 7 bases from J, with 10 bases between. CDR1 and CDR2 (germline): LGHNA, YSLEER. This CDR3 has 14 amino acids. This chain's CDR3 is CASSQETWRQPQHF. DNA of the CDR3: TGCGCCAGCAGCCAAGAAACTTGGCGACAGCCCCAGCATTTT.

The chain combines TRBV12-5 with TRBJ2-5; D assignment may be TRBD1 or TRBD2 (5 bases each). This CDR3 is built from 14 residues. V lost 6 bases and J lost 4, with 15 bases in between. Germline CDR1 LGHNT, CDR2 FRNRAP. CDR3 sequence reads: CASGSGTAGETQYF. The CDR3 coding sequence is TGTGCTAGTGGCTCCGGGACGGCTGGAGAGACCCAGTACTTC.

V is TRBV29-1 and J is TRBJ2-3; D is ambiguous. The V and J ends lost 4 bases and 3 bases respectively, with 14 bases between them. The CDR3 loop spans 14 amino acids. The germline CDR1 and CDR2 sequences are SQVTM and ANQGSEA. As DNA, the CDR3 is TGCAGCGTTGTAAACCCCTCGAGGACAGATACGCAGTATTTT. It specifies CSVVNPSRTDTQYF.

This rearrangement joins TRBV4-2 to TRBJ2-5, with D tentatively TRBD2 (5 bases). CDR1 LGHNA and CDR2 YNFKEQ come from the germline V gene. The V gene lost 0 bases and the J gene lost 5 bases, with 25 bases spanning the gap. The CDR3 contains 19 residues. This chain's CDR3 is CASSQETRVAPKGGETQYF. CDR3 coding DNA: TGTGCCAGCAGCCAAGAGACGAGGGTAGCTCCCAAAGGTGGGGAGACCCAGTACTTC.

V and J are TRBV7-2 and TRBJ2-7; D is undetermined. Germline V gene data show CDR1 as SGHTA and CDR2 as FQGNSA. V was clipped by 7 bases and J by 5 bases, with 15 bases between them. The CDR3 runs 13 residues. The CDR3 is CASKTDPVHEQYF. CDR3 nucleotide sequence: TGTGCCAGCAAGACCGACCCGGTCCACGAGCAGTACTTC.